This note documents a single T cell receptor beta chain sequence. This sample was included in a study of blood T cell repertoires in COVID-19. Turning to the study itself: Samples came from the United States, Italy and Spain, spanning acute and convalescent COVID-19. T cells, B-cell-depleted T cells, or PBMCs supplied cDNA or gDNA.

Authors' methods: Estimated nucleated cell counts came from reference gene primer amplification. Libraries were prepared by immunoSEQ multiplex PCR; TCRdb keeps only in-frame clonotypes and omits some of them. That table is the source of V, J and clone size, and D and trimming were worked out from the DNA. The sample consists of 55,000 to 75,000 clones, about 80% of them appearing once. This receptor was obtained from a man between 65 and 79 years old with acute or convalescent COVID-19. The sequenced sample was peripheral blood.

CDR3 in DNA: TGTGCCAGCAGAGCGGTCTCGAACACCGGGGAGCTGTTTTTT. This gives the protein CASRAVSNTGELFF. V is TRBV2 and J is TRBJ2-2, with D tentatively TRBD2 (5 bases). The CDR3 contains 14 residues. CDR1 is SNHLY, CDR2 FYNNEI, per germline. V dropped 6 bases and J dropped 0 bases, with 8 bases sitting between them. Variable domain in full (rest from reference TRBV2 and TRBJ2-2): EPEVTQTPSHQVTQMGQEVILRCVPISNHLYFYWYRQILGQKVEFLVSFYNNEISEKSEIFDDQFSVERPDGSNFTLKIRSTKLEDSAMYFCASRAVSNTGELFFGEGSRLTVL.